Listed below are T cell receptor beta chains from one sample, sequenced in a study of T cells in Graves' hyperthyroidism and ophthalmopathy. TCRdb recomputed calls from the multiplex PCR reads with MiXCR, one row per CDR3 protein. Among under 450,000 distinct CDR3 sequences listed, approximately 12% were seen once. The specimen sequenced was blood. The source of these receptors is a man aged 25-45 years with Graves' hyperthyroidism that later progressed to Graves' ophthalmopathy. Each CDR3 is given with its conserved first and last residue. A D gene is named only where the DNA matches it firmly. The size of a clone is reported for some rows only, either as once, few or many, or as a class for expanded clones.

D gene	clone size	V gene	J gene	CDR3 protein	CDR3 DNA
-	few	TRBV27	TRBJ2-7	CASSLTAQGYEQYF	TGTGCCAGCAGTTTGACAGCCCAAGGGTACGAGCAGTACTTC
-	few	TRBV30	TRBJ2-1	CAWNRQLNEQFF	TGTGCCTGGAACCGACAGCTCAATGAGCAGTTCTTC
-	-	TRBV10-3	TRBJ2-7	CATYLYEQYF	TGTGCCACCTACCTCTACGAGCAGTACTTC
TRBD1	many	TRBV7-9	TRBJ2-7	CASSLGRTGSYEQYF	TGTGCCAGCAGCTTAGGAAGGACAGGCTCCTACGAGCAGTACTTC
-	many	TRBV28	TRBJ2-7	CASSDIGIEQYF	TGTGCCAGCAGCGACATTGGAATCGAGCAGTACTTC
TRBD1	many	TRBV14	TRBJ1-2	CASSQGTGDGYTF	TGTGCCAGCAGCCAAGGGACAGGGGATGGCTACACCTTC
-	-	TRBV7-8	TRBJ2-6	CASSLVRSSGANVLTF	TGTGCCAGCAGCTTAGTTCGGAGCTCTGGGGCCAACGTCCTGACTTTC
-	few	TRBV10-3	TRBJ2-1	CAISESRGGYNEQFF	TGTGCCATCAGTGAGTCGAGGGGGGGCTACAATGAGCAGTTCTTC
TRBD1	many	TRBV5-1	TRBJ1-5	CASSPGTGVGNQPQHF	TGCGCCAGCAGCCCCGGGACAGGGGTCGGTAATCAGCCCCAGCATTTT
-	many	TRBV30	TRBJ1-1	CAWSQNGVTEAFF	TGTGCCTGGAGTCAGAACGGAGTGACTGAAGCTTTCTTT
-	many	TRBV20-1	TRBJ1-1	CSASPSWLGGTEAFF	TGCAGTGCTAGTCCTAGCTGGCTCGGGGGCACTGAAGCTTTCTTT
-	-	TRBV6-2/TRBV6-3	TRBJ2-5	CASKDVQTQYF	TGTGCCAGCAAGGACGTTCAGACCCAGTACTTC
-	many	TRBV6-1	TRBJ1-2	CASPAGGAGNYGYTF	TGTGCCAGCCCCGCCGGGGGCGCGGGTAACTATGGCTACACCTTC
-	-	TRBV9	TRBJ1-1	CASSVGRGLMWDTEAFF	TGTGCCAGCAGCGTAGGCAGGGGATTGATGTGGGACACTGAAGCTTTCTTT
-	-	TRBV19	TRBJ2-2	CASSIRQGNTGELFF	TGTGCCAGTAGTATACGGCAGGGGAACACCGGGGAGCTGTTTTTT
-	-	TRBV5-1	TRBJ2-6	CASRRTGANVLTF	TGCGCCAGCAGAAGGACAGGGGCCAACGTCCTGACTTTC
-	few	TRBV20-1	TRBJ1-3	CSARLSGNTIYF	TGCAGTGCTAGGCTCTCTGGAAACACCATATATTTT
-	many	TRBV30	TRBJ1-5	CAWTEQGGQPQHF	TGTGCCTGGACGGAACAGGGAGGCCAGCCCCAGCATTTT
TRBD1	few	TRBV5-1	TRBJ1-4	CASRSGGGNEKLFF	TGCGCCAGCAGATCAGGGGGCGGTAATGAAAAACTGTTTTTT
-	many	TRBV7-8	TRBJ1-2	CASSSGRFPYGYTF	TGTGCCAGCAGCTCCGGGCGGTTTCCTTATGGCTACACCTTC
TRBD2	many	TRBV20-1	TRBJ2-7	CSPNLAGDEQYF	TGCAGCCCTAACCTAGCGGGGGACGAGCAGTACTTC
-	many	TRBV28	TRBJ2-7	CASSFEGKIRYEQYF	TGTGCCAGCAGTTTTGAGGGAAAGATCCGCTACGAGCAGTACTTC
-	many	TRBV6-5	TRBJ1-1	CASSYPPQNTEAFF	TGTGCCAGCAGTTACCCACCGCAGAACACTGAAGCTTTCTTT